This TCR beta chain was retrieved from a study of blood T cell repertoires in COVID-19 (dated by TCRdb to 2020 to 2022). General notes on the study: Samples from collaborators originated in the United States, Italy and Spain and spanned both the acute and convalescent phases of COVID-19. The material from the prospective study consisted of cDNA or gDNA derived from T cells, B-cell-depleted T cells, or PBMCs. Subjects who had been exposed to COVID-19, were actively infected with it, or had recovered from it provided the deeply sampled blood TCRbeta repertoires that made up the dataset. The repertoires were made available in a free public database intended to serve as a resource for research on the immune response to SARS-CoV-2. The samples were drawn from the first 160 participants of the ongoing ImmuneRACE study and from over 950 subjects provided by 6 global collaborators. The sample metadata nearly always contained a de-identified subject ID, COVID-19 status, age in years and sex. Where HLA class I and class II types were available, the types were taken from metadata supplied by the sample provider, not from assay-based typing.

Study-wide findings and limitations: Clinical and demographic metadata were provided uncurated, with the amount varying by source and participant.

Looking up the germline V gene yields CDR1 SGHRS and CDR2 YFSETQ. The CDR3 runs 13 amino acids, cysteine and phenylalanine included. The retained sequence is limited to the CDR3, 39 bases, with the frame set at the first base. The immunoSEQ Assay, a bias-controlled multiplex PCR, was used to amplify TCRbeta CDR3 regions from genomic DNA. The study's own analysis went as follows. Nucleated cell counts per sample were estimated from amplification of reference gene primers within the assay. To quantify the absolute abundance of each unique TCRbeta CDR3 rearrangement, sequence reads were collapsed and filtered. For each sample, productive Simpson clonality was calculated by taking the square root of Simpson's diversity index across productive rearrangements. Here the immuneACCESS table is served through TCRdb, limited to in-frame sequences with V and J called. Missing clones are a known gap in these copies; in checked studies unresolved V genes cover under half, and the rest lacks a known reason. For V, J and clone size, that table is used; D and trimming come from the DNA. The sample includes roughly 42,000 clones, with roughly nine tenths observed a single time. Around 6.2% of the sample is held by the ten biggest clonotypes.

The collaborating institutions used their own protocols to collect whole blood in K2EDTA tubes. For TCRbeta analysis, collaborator samples were shipped as frozen whole blood, as isolated PBMCs, or as DNA extracted from either sample type. Concerning this clone itself: Its antigen is not yet known. The junction differs from germline at one of its ends, possibly a read error.

Material: peripheral blood. The chain is encoded by TRBV5-1 joined to TRBJ2-1; the D gene is unclear. The TCR comes from a human donor in a cohort sampled during active COVID-19. The nucleotides read TGCGCCAGCAGCTTGGCCGGATGGAGCCGGATAATCTTC. Translated, this gives CASSLAGWSRIIF.